Each of the 5 T cell receptor beta chains below was sequenced from the same sample in a study of cytomegalovirus exposure and HLA in healthy donors. The PCR used 60 Vbeta and 13 Jbeta primers. TCRdb keeps only in-frame clones here, not all; method: immunoSEQ multiplex PCR. Found here are 160,000 or so clones, approximately 72% of them singletons; the top ten hold less than 3%. Sequencing was performed on PBMCs. These receptors all stem from a female donor in good health and CMV-seronegative.

The chain is built from TRBV9 and TRBJ2-3; no firm D call. Germline V lookup: CDR1 SGDLS, CDR2 YYNGEE. The CDR3 covers 14 residues. The germline V and J ends were trimmed by 3 bases and 1 base, with 9 bases remaining between them. Here the CDR3 reads CASSGLSGTDTQYF. The CDR3 DNA follows: TGTGCCAGCAGCGGGCTCTCTGGCACAGATACGCAGTATTTT. The full variable domain, completed using reference TRBV9 and TRBJ2-3, is DSGVTQTPKHLITATGQRVTLRCSPRSGDLSVYWYQQSLDQGLQFLIQYYNGEERAKGNILERFSAQQFPDLHSELNLSSLELGDSALYFCASSGLSGTDTQYFGPGTRLTVL.

V and J are TRBV6-4 and TRBJ2-3; 12 nucleotides agree with TRBD2. Losses at the gene ends were 4 bases for V and 4 bases for J; bases not matched to a gene: 3. Per germline, CDR1 MRHNA and CDR2 SNTAGT. There are 15 residues in the CDR3. The CDR3 region has the DNA TGTGCCAGCAGTGCTAGCGGGGGGGCTCCAGATACGCAGTATTTT. Translation gives CASSASGGAPDTQYF.

The chain recombines TRBV6-5 with TRBJ1-5; 8 nucleotides align to TRBD1. Per the germline V gene, CDR1 is MNHEY and CDR2 is SVGAGI. Losses at the gene ends were 5 bases for V and 2 bases for J; bases not matched to a gene: 5. This CDR3 has 15 amino acids. CDR3 amino acids: CASSTGQGGNQPQHF. Written as DNA, the CDR3 is TGTGCCAGCAGTACCGGACAGGGCGGCAATCAGCCCCAGCATTTT.

V is TRBV7-2 and J is TRBJ1-2; D gene ambiguous. The germline V and J ends were trimmed by 5 bases and 8 bases, with 9 bases remaining between them. CDR3 length: 11 amino acids. Germline CDR1 SGHTA, CDR2 FQGNSA. This chain's CDR3 is CASSPLRGYTF. The CDR3 nucleotides read TGTGCCAGCAGCCCCCTTCGGGGCTACACCTTC.

The V call is TRBV4-2, the J call TRBJ1-6, with D perhaps TRBD1 (6 bases). V was trimmed by 4 bases and J by 3 bases, leaving 13 bases between them. CDR1 LGHNA and CDR2 YNFKEQ come from the germline V gene. The CDR3 totals 16 residues. The CDR3 DNA reads as TGTGCCAGCAGCCCAGACCGGGACATCTATAATTCACCCCTCCACTTT. The encoded protein is CASSPDRDIYNSPLHF.